Only a few counts were recorded for the clone carrying this T cell receptor beta chain. What it recognizes is unknown. This sample was taken from a study of vaccination and CD4 T cells after COVID-19. Study as a whole: Stimulation of the cells used overlapping spike peptide pools from SARS-CoV-2 and from the common cold coronaviruses HCoV-NL63, HCoV-OC43 and HCoV-229E.

CDR1 is DFQATT and CDR2 is SNEGSKA in the germline V gene (reference sequence). V was cut by 1 base and J by 2 bases, with 12 bases left in between. The CDR3 sequence is 16 residues long. An Oncomine TCR Beta short-read assay was used to sequence the DNA from cultured CD4+ T cells. TCRdb reanalysed the PCR reads using MiXCR and keeps one entry per CDR3 protein. This sample has about 16,000 distinct CDR3 sequences, with approximately 50% found just once. Treatment in this sample: roughly ten-day PBMC culture with coronavirus spike peptide pools or control peptides (ViraFEST assay). Following expansion of antigen-specific T cells with peptide pools, ViraFEST then sequenced TCRs.

Sequences were obtained from CD4+ T cells from blood, cultured in vitro. The V call is TRBV20-1, the J call TRBJ1-6, with TRBD1 as a possible D gene (6 bases). The sequence came from a human donor who had recovered from COVID-19. The DNA of the CDR3 is TGCAGTGCTAGAGTAGAGGGGGGCACCTATAATTCACCCCTCCACTTT. Protein sequence: CSARVEGGTYNSPLHF.